The subject of this entry is one T cell receptor (beta chain). cDNA serving as the sequencing template came from extracted, reverse transcribed RNA. Some clones are missing from TCRdb's copy, which holds only in-frame ones; the method was immunoSEQ multiplex PCR. The sample holds 100,000 to 150,000 clones; 58% are singletons and the top ten take about 4.9%. Trimming removed 0 bases at V and 6 bases at J, with 12 bases between. Germline V CDR1 and CDR2: SGHKS, YYEKEE (reference sequence). CDR3 length equals 14 residues. This sample is part of a study of CD8+ T cells in alopecia areata. The receptor was isolated from a human donor with alopecia areata. The V gene is TRBV5-5, the J gene TRBJ1-1; D ambiguous. The sequenced sample was CD4+ T cells sorted from blood, obtained at week 0. This CDR3 reads CASSLGWGSPEAFF. The DNA for the CDR3 is TGTGCCAGCAGCTTGGGATGGGGTTCTCCTGAAGCTTTCTTT. Complete variable domain (other parts from reference TRBV5-5 and TRBJ1-1): DAGVTQSPTHLIKTRGQQVTLRCSPISGHKSVSWYQQVLGQGPQFIFQYYEKEERGRGNFPDRFSARQFPNYSSELNVNALLLGDSALYLCASSLGWGSPEAFFGQGTRLTVV.